What follows is one T cell receptor (beta chain) and its context. As yet, its antigen is unknown. The record originates from a study of T cell responses to AZD1222 COVID-19 vaccine. Whole-study results and caveats: Clonal diversity may have been underestimated, and the donors were mostly white British, with more females than males.

Some clones are missing from TCRdb's copy, which holds only in-frame ones; the method was immunoSEQ multiplex PCR. This sample has around 200,000 clones; about 86% occur once, and the top ten carry approximately 7.7%. CDR3 size: 18 residues. Germline CDR1 is SGHRS and CDR2 is YFSETQ. The V and J ends lost 0 bases and 4 bases, in that order; junction bases with no gene match: 13. The sequence came from an adult in good health. The chain is built from TRBV5-1 and TRBJ2-3; 8 nucleotides match TRBD2. The sequenced sample was peripheral blood, obtained on day 0 of AZD1222 vaccination. The CDR3 DNA follows: TGCGCCAGCAGCTTGGGTGCGGGGGGAACGCTTAACTCAGATACGCAGTATTTT. It translates to CASSLGAGGTLNSDTQYF.